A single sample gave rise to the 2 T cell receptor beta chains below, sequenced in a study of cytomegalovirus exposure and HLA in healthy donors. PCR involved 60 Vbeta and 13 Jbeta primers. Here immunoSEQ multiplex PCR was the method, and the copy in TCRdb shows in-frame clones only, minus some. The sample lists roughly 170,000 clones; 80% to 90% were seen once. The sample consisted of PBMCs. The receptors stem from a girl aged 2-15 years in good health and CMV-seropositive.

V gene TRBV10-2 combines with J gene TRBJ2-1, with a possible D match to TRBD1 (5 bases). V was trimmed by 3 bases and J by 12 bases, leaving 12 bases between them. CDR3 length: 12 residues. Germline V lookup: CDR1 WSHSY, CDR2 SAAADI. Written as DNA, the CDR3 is TGCGCCAGCAGTGAAGGGGCGGAACTGCAGTTCTTC. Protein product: CASSEGAELQFF.

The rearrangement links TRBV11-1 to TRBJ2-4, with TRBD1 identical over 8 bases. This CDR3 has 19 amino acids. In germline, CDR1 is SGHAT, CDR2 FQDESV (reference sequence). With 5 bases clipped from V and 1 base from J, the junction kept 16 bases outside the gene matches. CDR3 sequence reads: CASSQGQGGGVSAKNIQYF. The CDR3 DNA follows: TGTGCCAGCAGCCAAGGACAGGGAGGAGGAGTTTCGGCCAAAAACATTCAGTACTTC.